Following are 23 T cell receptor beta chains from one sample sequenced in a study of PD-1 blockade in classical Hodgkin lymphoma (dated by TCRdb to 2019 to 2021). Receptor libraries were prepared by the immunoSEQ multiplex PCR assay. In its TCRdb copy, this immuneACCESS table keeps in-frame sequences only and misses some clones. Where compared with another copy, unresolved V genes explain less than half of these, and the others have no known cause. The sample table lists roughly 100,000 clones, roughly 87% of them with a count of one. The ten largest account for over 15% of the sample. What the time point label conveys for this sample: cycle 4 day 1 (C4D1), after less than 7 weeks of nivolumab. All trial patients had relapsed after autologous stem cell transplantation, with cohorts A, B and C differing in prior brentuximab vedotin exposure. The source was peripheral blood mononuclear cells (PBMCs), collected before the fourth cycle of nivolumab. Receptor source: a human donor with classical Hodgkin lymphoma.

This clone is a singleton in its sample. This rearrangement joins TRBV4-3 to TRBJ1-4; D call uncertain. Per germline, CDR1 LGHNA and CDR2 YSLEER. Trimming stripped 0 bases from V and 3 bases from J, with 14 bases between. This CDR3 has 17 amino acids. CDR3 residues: CASSQESGSAANEKLFF. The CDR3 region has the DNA TGCGCCAGCAGCCAAGAGAGTGGGTCAGCGGCTAATGAAAAACTGTTTTTT.

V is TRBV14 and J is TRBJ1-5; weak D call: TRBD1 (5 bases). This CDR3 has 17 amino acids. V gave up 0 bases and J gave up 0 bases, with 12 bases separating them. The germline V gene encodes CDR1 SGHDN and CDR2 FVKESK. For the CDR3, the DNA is TGTGCCAGCAGCCAAGAGAAGGACATTAATAGCAATCAGCCCCAGCATTTT. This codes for CASSQEKDINSNQPQHF.

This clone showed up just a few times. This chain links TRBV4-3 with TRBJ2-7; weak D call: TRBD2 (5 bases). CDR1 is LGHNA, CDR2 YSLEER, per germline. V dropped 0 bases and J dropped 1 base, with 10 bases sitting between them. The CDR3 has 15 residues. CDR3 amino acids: CASSQEWQRSYEQYF. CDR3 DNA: TGCGCCAGCAGCCAAGAATGGCAGCGGTCCTACGAGCAGTACTTC.

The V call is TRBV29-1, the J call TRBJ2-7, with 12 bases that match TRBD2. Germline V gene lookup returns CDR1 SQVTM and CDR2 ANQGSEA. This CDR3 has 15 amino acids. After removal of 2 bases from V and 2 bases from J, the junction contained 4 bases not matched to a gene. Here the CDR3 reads CSVERLAGDTYEQYF. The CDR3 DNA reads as TGCAGCGTTGAAAGACTAGCGGGGGATACCTACGAGCAGTACTTC.

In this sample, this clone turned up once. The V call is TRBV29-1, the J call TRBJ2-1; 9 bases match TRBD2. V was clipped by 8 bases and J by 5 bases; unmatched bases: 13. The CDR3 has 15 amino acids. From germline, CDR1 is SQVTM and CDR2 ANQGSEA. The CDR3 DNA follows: TGCAGCACCGGGGAGGCGGGAGGGCCCGACAATGAGCAGTTCTTC. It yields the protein CSTGEAGGPDNEQFF.

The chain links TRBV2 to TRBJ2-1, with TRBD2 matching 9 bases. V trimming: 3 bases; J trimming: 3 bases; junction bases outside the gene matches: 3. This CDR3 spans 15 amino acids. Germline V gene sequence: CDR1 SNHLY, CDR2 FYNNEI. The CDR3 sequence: CASSEAGGGYNEQFF. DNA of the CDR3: TGTGCCAGCAGTGAGGCGGGAGGGGGCTACAATGAGCAGTTCTTC.

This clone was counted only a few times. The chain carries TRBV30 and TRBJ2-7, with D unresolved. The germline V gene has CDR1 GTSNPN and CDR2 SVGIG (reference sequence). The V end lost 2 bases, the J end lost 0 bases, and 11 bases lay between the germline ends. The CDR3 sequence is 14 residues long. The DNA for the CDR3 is TGTGCCTGGAGTATGCCCGCGCCCTCCTACGAGCAGTACTTC. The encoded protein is CAWSMPAPSYEQYF.

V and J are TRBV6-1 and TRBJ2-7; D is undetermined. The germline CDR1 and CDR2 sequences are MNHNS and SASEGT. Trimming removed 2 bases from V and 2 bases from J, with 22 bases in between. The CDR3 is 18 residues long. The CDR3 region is CASSEFGPPSFATYEQYF. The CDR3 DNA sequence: TGTGCCAGCAGTGAATTCGGGCCCCCCTCATTCGCCACCTACGAGCAGTACTTC.

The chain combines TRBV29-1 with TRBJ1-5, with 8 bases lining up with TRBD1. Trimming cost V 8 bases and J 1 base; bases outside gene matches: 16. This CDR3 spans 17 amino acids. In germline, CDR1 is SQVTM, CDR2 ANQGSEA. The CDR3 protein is CSPGPDREELSNQPQHF. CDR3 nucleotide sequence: TGCAGCCCGGGTCCGGACAGGGAAGAATTGAGCAATCAGCCCCAGCATTTT.

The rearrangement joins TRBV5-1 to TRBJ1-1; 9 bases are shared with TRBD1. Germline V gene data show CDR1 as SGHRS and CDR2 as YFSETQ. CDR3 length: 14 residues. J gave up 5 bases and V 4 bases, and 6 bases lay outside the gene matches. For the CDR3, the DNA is TGCGCCAGCAGCGCACAGGGGGCGCGAACTGAAGCTTTCTTT. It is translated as CASSAQGARTEAFF.

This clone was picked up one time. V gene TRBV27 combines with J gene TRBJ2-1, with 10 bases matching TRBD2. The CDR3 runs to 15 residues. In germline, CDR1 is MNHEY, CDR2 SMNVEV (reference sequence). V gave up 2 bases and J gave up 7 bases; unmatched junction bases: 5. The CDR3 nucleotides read TGTGCCAGCAGTTTAAGGCTAGCGGGAGCGAATGAGCAGTTCTTC. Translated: CASSLRLAGANEQFF.

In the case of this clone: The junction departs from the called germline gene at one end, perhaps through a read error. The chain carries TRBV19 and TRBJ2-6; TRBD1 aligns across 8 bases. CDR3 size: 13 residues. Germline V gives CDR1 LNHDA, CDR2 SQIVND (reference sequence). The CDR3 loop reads CASTSTGANVLTF. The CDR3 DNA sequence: TGTGCCAGTACCTCGACAGGGGCTAACGTCCTGACTTTC.

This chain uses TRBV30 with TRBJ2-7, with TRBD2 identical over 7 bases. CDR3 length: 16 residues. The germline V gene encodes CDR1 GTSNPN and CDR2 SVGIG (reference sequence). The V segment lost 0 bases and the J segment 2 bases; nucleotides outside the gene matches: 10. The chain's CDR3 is CAWSVDSGGFPYEQYF. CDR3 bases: TGTGCCTGGAGTGTCGATTCGGGAGGCTTTCCCTACGAGCAGTACTTC.

The CDR3: CASSDPGTTTEAFF. In DNA form, the CDR3 reads TGCGCCAGCAGTGACCCCGGGACGACGACTGAAGCTTTCTTT. The J gene is TRBJ1-1, the V gene TRBV10-1; tentatively, D is TRBD1 (5 bases). V dropped 3 bases and J dropped 5 bases, with 13 bases sitting between them. The germline CDR1 and CDR2 sequences are WNHNN and SYGVQD (reference sequence). The CDR3 has 14 residues.

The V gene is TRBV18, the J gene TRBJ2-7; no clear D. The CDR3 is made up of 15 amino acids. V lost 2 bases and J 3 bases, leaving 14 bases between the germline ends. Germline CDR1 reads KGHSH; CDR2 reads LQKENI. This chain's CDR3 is CASSPIVGRNYEQYF. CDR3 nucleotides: TGTGCCAGCTCACCAATTGTCGGACGGAACTACGAGCAGTACTTC.

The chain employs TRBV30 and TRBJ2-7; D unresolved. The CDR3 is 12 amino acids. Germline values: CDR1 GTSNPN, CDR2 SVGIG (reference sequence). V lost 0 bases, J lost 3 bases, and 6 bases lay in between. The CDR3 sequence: CAWSVFGYEQYF. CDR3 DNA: TGTGCCTGGAGTGTTTTTGGCTACGAGCAGTACTTC.

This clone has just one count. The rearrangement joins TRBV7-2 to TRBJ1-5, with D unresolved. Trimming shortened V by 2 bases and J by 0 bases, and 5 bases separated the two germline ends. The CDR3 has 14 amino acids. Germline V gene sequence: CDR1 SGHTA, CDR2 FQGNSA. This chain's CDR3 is CASSLMSSNQPQHF. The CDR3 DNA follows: TGTGCCAGCAGCTTAATGAGTAGCAATCAGCCCCAGCATTTT.

The CDR3 nucleotides read TGTGCCAGCAGCTCCCCTAGGGCTAGCGGGAGCAATGAGCAGTTCTTC. Its translation: CASSSPRASGSNEQFF. The chain employs TRBV5-4 and TRBJ2-1; 10 bases map to TRBD2. After removal of 3 bases from V and 6 bases from J, the junction contained 9 bases not matched to a gene. Germline CDR1 and CDR2: SGHNT and YYREEE (reference sequence). The CDR3 spans 16 residues.

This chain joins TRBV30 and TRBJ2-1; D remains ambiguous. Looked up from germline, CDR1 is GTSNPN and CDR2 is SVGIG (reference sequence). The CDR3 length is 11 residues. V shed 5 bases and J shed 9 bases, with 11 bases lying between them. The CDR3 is CAWSIRAEQFF. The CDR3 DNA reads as TGTGCCTGGTCCATCCGGGCTGAGCAGTTCTTC.

The CDR3 is CVIETTPDTQYF. The CDR3 coding sequence is TGTGTCATCGAGACTACCCCAGATACGCAGTATTTT. The chain has TRBV2 and TRBJ2-3, with D possibly TRBD2 on 5 matching bases. Germline-derived CDR1 and CDR2 are SNHLY and FYNNEI. The CDR3 length is 12 residues.

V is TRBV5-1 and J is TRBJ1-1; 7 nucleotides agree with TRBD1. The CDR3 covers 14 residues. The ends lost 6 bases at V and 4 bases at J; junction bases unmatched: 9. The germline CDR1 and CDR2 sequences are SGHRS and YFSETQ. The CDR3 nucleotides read TGCGCCAGCACGTTACAGGGGATGGGCACTGAAGCTTTCTTT. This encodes CASTLQGMGTEAFF.

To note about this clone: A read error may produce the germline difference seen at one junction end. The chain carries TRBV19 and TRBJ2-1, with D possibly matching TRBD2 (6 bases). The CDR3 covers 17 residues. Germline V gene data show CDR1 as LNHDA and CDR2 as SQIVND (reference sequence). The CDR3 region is CASSMPGGGSSYNEQFF. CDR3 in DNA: TGTGCCAGTAGTATGCCCGGTGGGGGGAGCTCCTACAACGAGCAGTTCTTC.

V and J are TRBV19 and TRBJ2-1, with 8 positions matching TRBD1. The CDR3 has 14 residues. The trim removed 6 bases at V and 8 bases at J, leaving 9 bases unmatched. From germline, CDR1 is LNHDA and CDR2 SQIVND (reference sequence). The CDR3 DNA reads TGTGCCAGTAGGAAGCAGGGGGCTCGGGATGAGCAGTTCTTC. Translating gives CASRKQGARDEQFF.